One and the same sample provided the 21 T cell receptor beta chains below, sequenced in a study of technical replicates of blood from a handful of donors. Profiled with immunoSEQ multiplex PCR; TCRdb holds only in-frame clones, not every one. The sample includes more than 70,000 clones, about 90% of them seen just once. Sequencing was carried out using T cells isolated from PBMCs. Every receptor here comes from a human donor in good health.

The V call is TRBV9, the J call TRBJ1-2; TRBD1 matches 8 bases. The CDR3 is 16 residues long. After removal of 0 bases from V and 6 bases from J, the junction contained 10 bases not matched to a gene. Germline CDR1 is SGDLS and CDR2 is YYNGEE. The CDR3 bases are TGTGCCAGCAGCGTAGGGGACACGGTGGGACAGGATGGCTACACCTTC. It yields the protein CASSVGDTVGQDGYTF.

This chain connects TRBV11-2 to TRBJ1-4, with a possible D match to TRBD1 (6 bases). Germline V CDR1 and CDR2: SGHAT, FQNNGV. The germline V and J ends were trimmed by 5 bases and 6 bases, with 13 bases remaining between them. CDR3 length equals 14 residues. CDR3 sequence: CASSRRGRDEKLFF. The CDR3 nucleotides read TGTGCCAGCAGCCGAAGGGGGAGGGATGAAAAACTGTTTTTT.

The V and J genes are TRBV25-1 and TRBJ1-1; 9 nucleotides agree with TRBD1. CDR3 size: 18 residues. J lost 1 base, V lost 4 bases, and 13 bases had no gene match. The germline V gene has CDR1 MGHDK and CDR2 SYGVNS. For the CDR3, the DNA is TGTGCCAGCAGTGCCGCCCCGGGACAGGGTTCGAGGAACACTGAAGCTTTCTTT. It is translated as CASSAAPGQGSRNTEAFF.

The chain links TRBV7-2 to TRBJ2-2; a possible D gene is TRBD2 (6 bases). Trimming took 7 bases from V and 6 from J, leaving 15 bases between them. Germline V gives CDR1 SGHTA, CDR2 FQGNSA. The CDR3 consists of 14 residues. CDR3 coding DNA: TGTGCCAGCACCCCCTGGAGGGGCCCCGGGGAGCTGTTTTTT. Residues: CASTPWRGPGELFF.

CDR3 residues: CASSLETQPQHF. CDR3 bases: TGTGCCAGCAGTCTAGAAACCCAGCCCCAGCATTTT. This rearrangement joins TRBV2 to TRBJ1-5; D is uncertain. The CDR3 loop spans 12 amino acids. Looked up from germline, CDR1 is SNHLY and CDR2 is FYNNEI. The germline V and J ends were trimmed by 5 bases and 7 bases, with 9 bases remaining between them.

The chain joins TRBV7-3 to TRBJ1-1; D perhaps matches TRBD1 (5 bases). Germline-derived CDR1 and CDR2 are SGHTA and FQGTGA. The CDR3 sequence is 14 residues long. V lost 4 bases, J lost 0 bases, and 9 bases lay in between. CDR3 coding DNA: TGTGCCAGCAGCTCGGGGGGGGTGAACACTGAAGCTTTCTTT. Translating it yields CASSSGGVNTEAFF.

The chain is built from TRBV4-1 and TRBJ1-2; perhaps TRBD1 as D (6 bases). Looked up from germline, CDR1 is MGHRA and CDR2 is YSYEKL. The CDR3 covers 14 residues. Trimming pared 4 bases from V and 6 bases from J, leaving 15 bases between. This chain's CDR3 is CASSRTRDTHGYTF. The CDR3 DNA follows: TGCGCCAGCAGCCGGACCCGGGACACCCATGGCTACACCTTC.

The V call is TRBV7-9, the J call TRBJ1-4; 12 nucleotides align to TRBD1. CDR3 length equals 16 residues. CDR1 is SEHNR, CDR2 FQNEAQ, per germline (reference sequence). With V trimmed by 5 bases and J by 6 bases, 7 bases remained unmatched. This CDR3 is CASSQIGDRGHEKLFF. The CDR3 DNA is TGTGCCAGCAGCCAGATTGGGGACAGGGGGCATGAAAAACTGTTTTTT.

The chain links TRBV5-4 to TRBJ2-2; D unresolved. This CDR3 contains 13 residues. V was shortened by 2 bases and J by 2 bases, with 4 bases between the two germline ends. Germline CDR1 and CDR2: SGHNT and YYREEE (reference sequence). CDR3 in DNA: TGTGCCAGCAGCTTCCAAAACACCGGGGAGCTGTTTTTT. This translates into CASSFQNTGELFF.

The chain employs TRBV19 and TRBJ2-1; 9 nucleotides match TRBD2. The CDR3 length is 16 residues. The junction had 11 bases not matched to a gene; V was cut back by 2 bases and J by 9 bases. Germline V gene data show CDR1 as LNHDA and CDR2 as SQIVND (reference sequence). The CDR3 is CASSISLLAGAGEQFF. DNA of the CDR3: TGTGCCAGTAGTATATCCCTCTTAGCGGGAGCCGGTGAGCAGTTCTTC. The whole variable domain, filled in from reference TRBV19 and TRBJ2-1, reads DGGITQSPKYLFRKEGQNVTLSCEQNLNHDAMYWYRQDPGQGLRLIYYSQIVNDFQKGDIAEGYSVSREKKESFPLTVTSAQKNPTAFYLCASSISLLAGAGEQFFGPGTRLTVL.

CDR3 coding DNA: TGTGCCAGCAGTGAAGCTTGGAGTAATGAGCAGTTCTTC. Translating gives CASSEAWSNEQFF. J is TRBJ2-1 and V is TRBV6-1; no definite D call. Germline V lookup: CDR1 MNHNS, CDR2 SASEGT. Trimming removed 0 bases from V and 7 bases from J, with 7 bases in between. The CDR3 runs to 13 residues.

The rearrangement uses TRBV19 and TRBJ2-1, with 7 bases identical to TRBD1. Germline values: CDR1 LNHDA, CDR2 SQIVND (reference sequence). The CDR3 is 13 residues long. The junction had 0 bases not matched to a gene; V was cut back by 3 bases and J by 4 bases. DNA of the CDR3: TGTGCCAGTAGTATGGGACAGTACAATGAGCAGTTCTTC. Its translation: CASSMGQYNEQFF.

The chain recombines TRBV18 with TRBJ1-1, with D possibly matching TRBD1 (6 bases). CDR1 and CDR2 from the germline V gene are KGHSH and LQKENI. The CDR3 is 16 residues long. V lost 6 bases to trimming and J lost 0 bases, with 17 bases between them. The CDR3 is CASSTDQGQMNTEAFF. CDR3 DNA sequence: TGTGCCAGCTCTACCGACCAGGGACAAATGAACACTGAAGCTTTCTTT. The complete variable domain, with remaining parts taken from reference TRBV18 and TRBJ1-1, reads NAGVMQNPRHLVRRRGQEARLRCSPMKGHSHVYWYRQLPEEGLKFMVYLQKENIIDESGMPKERFSAEFPKEGPSILRIQQVVRGDSAAYFCASSTDQGQMNTEAFFGQGTRLTVV.

This clone appeared once. The chain couples TRBV5-4 to TRBJ1-1; D call uncertain. The V and J ends lost 2 bases and 0 bases respectively, with 11 bases between them. The CDR3 has 15 amino acids. Germline CDR1 and CDR2: SGHNT and YYREEE (reference sequence). The CDR3 region is CASSFPRAMNTEAFF. For the CDR3, the DNA is TGTGCCAGCAGCTTCCCCCGCGCGATGAACACTGAAGCTTTCTTT.

The CDR3 reads CASSLHFGQDHNEQFF. CDR3 nucleotide sequence: TGCGCCAGCAGCCTTCACTTCGGACAGGACCACAATGAGCAGTTCTTC. V gene TRBV4-1 combines with J gene TRBJ2-1, with TRBD1 identical over 7 bases. The germline V gene encodes CDR1 MGHRA and CDR2 YSYEKL. CDR3 size: 16 residues. The V segment lost 4 bases and the J segment 5 bases; nucleotides outside the gene matches: 11.

In nucleotides, the CDR3 is TGTGCCAGCAGTGGTTTCGAGCGGGAGGGCCGTCGGTCCTACGAGCAGTACTTC. Protein sequence: CASSGFEREGRRSYEQYF. This chain connects TRBV6-1 to TRBJ2-7; TRBD2 aligns across 10 bases. CDR1 is MNHNS, CDR2 SASEGT, per germline. CDR3 length: 18 amino acids. V was pared by 4 bases and J by 1 base, with 13 bases of the junction left unmatched.

In DNA form, the CDR3 reads TGTGCCACCGGGATTAGGACAGCCACTGAAGCTTTCTTT. Translated, it gives CATGIRTATEAFF. V is TRBV15 and J is TRBJ1-1; possible D gene TRBD1, 6 bases. This CDR3 contains 13 residues. Trimming removed 8 bases at V and 4 bases at J, with 14 bases between. From germline, CDR1 is LNHNV and CDR2 YYDKDF (reference sequence).

The chain employs TRBV9 and TRBJ2-1; no clear D gene. Germline V CDR1 and CDR2: SGDLS, YYNGEE. Deletions cut 2 bases from V and 5 bases from J, with 5 bases between. This CDR3 spans 12 amino acids. As DNA, the CDR3 is TGTGCCAGCAGCGTTAGAGACAATGAGCAGTTCTTC. Protein sequence: CASSVRDNEQFF.

Only one count was recorded for this clone. The chain has TRBV5-4 and TRBJ1-4; 8 bases are shared with TRBD1. This CDR3 is built from 16 residues. Unmatched junction bases numbered 8, after V lost 4 bases and J lost 3 bases. In germline, CDR1 is SGHNT, CDR2 YYREEE (reference sequence). CDR3 DNA sequence: TGTGCCAGCAGCCCGGACAGGGTTGTTGCTAATGAAAAACTGTTTTTT. It translates to CASSPDRVVANEKLFF.

The chain couples TRBV25-1 to TRBJ2-7; possibly TRBD1 for D (6 bases). V lost 1 base, J lost 2 bases, and 12 bases lay in between. CDR1 and CDR2 (germline): MGHDK, SYGVNS. This CDR3 contains 15 residues. The CDR3 region has the DNA TGTGCCAGCAGTGAATGGGGGCAGCAACCCTACGAGCAGTACTTC. Translation gives CASSEWGQQPYEQYF.

This sequence joins TRBV4-1 and TRBJ1-2; perhaps TRBD1 as D (6 bases). In germline, CDR1 is MGHRA, CDR2 YSYEKL. The V end lost 5 bases, the J end lost 6 bases, and 19 bases lay between the germline ends. The CDR3 sequence is 15 residues long. This chain's CDR3 is CASSAVGRGYHGYTF. CDR3 sequence (DNA): TGCGCCAGCAGCGCCGTAGGCAGGGGATACCATGGCTACACCTTC.